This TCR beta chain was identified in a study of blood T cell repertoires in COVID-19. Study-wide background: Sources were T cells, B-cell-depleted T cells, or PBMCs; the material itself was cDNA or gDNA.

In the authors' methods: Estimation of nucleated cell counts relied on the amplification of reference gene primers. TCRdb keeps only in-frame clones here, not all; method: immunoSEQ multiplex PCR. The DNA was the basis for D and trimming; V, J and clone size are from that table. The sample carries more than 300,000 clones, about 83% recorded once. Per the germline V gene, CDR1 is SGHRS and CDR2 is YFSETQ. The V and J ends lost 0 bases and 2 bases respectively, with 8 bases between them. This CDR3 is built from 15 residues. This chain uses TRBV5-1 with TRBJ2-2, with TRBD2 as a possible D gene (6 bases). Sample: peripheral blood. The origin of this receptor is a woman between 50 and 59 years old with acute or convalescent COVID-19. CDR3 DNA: TGCGCCAGCAGCTTGGACGGGAGTAACACCGGGGAGCTGTTTTTT. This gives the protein CASSLDGSNTGELFF.